The subject of this entry is one T cell receptor beta chain. With the 5' RACE reads reprocessed, TCRdb shows one record per CDR3 protein and no DNA. Here the sample table reports 350,000 to 500,000 distinct CDR3 sequences. Germline V gene data show CDR1 as SGHTA and CDR2 as FQGTGA. The CDR3 loop spans 16 amino acids. The sample comes from a study of monozygotic twins with inflammatory bowel disease. The V and J genes are TRBV7-3 and TRBJ2-3. The clonotype was recovered from a human donor with ulcerative colitis or Crohn's disease, or a healthy co-twin of an affected twin (not recorded which). Source material: blood. The CDR3 sequence: CASSFRPAGSTDTQYF.